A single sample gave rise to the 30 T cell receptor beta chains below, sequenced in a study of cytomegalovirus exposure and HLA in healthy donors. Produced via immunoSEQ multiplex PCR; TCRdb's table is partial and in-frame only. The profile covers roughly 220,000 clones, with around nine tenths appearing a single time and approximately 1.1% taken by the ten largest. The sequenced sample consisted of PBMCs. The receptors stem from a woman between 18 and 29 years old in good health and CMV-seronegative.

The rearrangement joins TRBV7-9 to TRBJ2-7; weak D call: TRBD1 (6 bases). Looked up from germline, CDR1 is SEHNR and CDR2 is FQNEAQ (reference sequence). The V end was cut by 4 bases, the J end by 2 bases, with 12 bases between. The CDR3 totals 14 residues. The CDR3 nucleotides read TGTGCCAGCAGCTCTCCGACAGGTCCCTACGAGCAGTACTTC. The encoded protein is CASSSPTGPYEQYF.

The CDR3 sequence: CASGESETQYF. The CDR3 nucleotides read TGTGCCAGCGGGGAGTCAGAGACCCAGTACTTC. The gene calls are TRBV6-4 and TRBJ2-5, with D possibly TRBD2 on 5 matching bases. The CDR3 spans 11 residues. Germline CDR1 MRHNA, CDR2 SNTAGT. V lost 8 bases to trimming and J lost 4 bases, with 8 bases between them.

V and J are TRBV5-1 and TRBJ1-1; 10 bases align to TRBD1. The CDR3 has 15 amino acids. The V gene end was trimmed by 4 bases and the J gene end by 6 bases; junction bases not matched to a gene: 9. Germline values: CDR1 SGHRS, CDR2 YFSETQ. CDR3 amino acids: CASSRGRDRGSEAFF. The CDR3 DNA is TGCGCCAGCAGCAGGGGCCGGGACAGGGGATCTGAAGCTTTCTTT.

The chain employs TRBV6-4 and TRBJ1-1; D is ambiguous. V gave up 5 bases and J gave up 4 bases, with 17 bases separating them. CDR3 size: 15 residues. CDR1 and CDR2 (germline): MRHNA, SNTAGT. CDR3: CASSHATGWSTEAFF. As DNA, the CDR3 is TGTGCCAGCAGTCACGCCACGGGGTGGTCCACTGAAGCTTTCTTT.

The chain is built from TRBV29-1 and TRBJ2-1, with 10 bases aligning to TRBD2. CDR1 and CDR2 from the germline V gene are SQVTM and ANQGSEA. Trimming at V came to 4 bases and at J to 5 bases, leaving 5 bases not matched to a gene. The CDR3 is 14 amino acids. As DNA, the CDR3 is TGCAGCGTTGTCGCACTAGCGGGACACAATGAGCAGTTCTTC. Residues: CSVVALAGHNEQFF.

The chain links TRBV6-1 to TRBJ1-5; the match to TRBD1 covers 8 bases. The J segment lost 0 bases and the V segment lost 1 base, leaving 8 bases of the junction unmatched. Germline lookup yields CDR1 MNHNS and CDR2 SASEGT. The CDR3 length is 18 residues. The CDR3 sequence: CASSEVRTGFYSNQPQHF. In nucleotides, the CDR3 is TGTGCCAGCAGTGAAGTACGGACAGGGTTCTATAGCAATCAGCCCCAGCATTTT.

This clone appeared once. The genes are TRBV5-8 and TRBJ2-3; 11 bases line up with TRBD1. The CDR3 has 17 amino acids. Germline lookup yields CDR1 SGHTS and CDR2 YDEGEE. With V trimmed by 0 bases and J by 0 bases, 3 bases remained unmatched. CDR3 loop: CASSLGTGGTSTDTQYF. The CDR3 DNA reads TGTGCCAGCAGCTTGGGGACAGGGGGCACTAGCACAGATACGCAGTATTTT.

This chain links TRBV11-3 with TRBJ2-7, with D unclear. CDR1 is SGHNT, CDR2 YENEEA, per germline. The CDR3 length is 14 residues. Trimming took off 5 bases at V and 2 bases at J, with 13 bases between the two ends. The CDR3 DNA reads TGTGCCAGCAGCCTACAGACAAACGCCTACGAGCAGTACTTC. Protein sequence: CASSLQTNAYEQYF.

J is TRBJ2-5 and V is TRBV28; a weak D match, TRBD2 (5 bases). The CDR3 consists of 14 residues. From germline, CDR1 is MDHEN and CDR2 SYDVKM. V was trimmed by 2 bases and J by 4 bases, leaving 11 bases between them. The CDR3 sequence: CASSLGWGAETQYF. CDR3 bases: TGTGCCAGCAGTTTAGGTTGGGGAGCAGAGACCCAGTACTTC. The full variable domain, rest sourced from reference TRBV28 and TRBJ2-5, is DVKVTQSSRYLVKRTGEKVFLECVQDMDHENMFWYRQDPGLGLRLIYFSYDVKMKEKGDIPEGYSVSREKKERFSLILESASTNQTSMYLCASSLGWGAETQYFGPGTRLLVL.

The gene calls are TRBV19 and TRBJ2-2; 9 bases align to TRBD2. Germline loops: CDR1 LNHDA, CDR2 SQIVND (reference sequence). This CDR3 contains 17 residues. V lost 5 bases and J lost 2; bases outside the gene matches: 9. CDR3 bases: TGTGCCAGTAGTTTTCCAAGGACTAGCGAAAACACCGGGGAGCTGTTTTTT. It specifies CASSFPRTSENTGELFF.

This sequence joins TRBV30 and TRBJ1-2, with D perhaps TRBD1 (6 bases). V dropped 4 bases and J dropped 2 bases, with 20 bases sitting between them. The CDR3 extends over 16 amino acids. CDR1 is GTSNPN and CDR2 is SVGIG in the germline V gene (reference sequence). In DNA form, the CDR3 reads TGTGCCTGGACGCCATTTTCGGGACAATTAAACTATGGCTACACCTTC. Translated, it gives CAWTPFSGQLNYGYTF.

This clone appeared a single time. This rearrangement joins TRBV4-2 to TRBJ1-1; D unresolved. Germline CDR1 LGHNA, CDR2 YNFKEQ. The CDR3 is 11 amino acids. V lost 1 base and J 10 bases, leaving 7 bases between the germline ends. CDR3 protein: CASSQGSGAFF. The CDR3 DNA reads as TGTGCCAGCAGCCAAGGGTCGGGAGCTTTCTTT.

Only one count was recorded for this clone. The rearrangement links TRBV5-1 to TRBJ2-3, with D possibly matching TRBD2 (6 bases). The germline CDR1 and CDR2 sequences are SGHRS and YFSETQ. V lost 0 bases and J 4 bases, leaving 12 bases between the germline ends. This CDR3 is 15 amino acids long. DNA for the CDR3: TGCGCCAGCAGCTTGGAGGGAGGAATCCCAGATACGCAGTATTTT. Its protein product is CASSLEGGIPDTQYF.

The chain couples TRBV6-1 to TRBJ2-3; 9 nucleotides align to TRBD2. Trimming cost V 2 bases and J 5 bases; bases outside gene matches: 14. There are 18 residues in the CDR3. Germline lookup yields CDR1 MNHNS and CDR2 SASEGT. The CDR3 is CASSESPIVAGARDTQYF. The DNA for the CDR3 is TGTGCCAGCAGTGAATCACCCATTGTAGCGGGGGCAAGAGATACGCAGTATTTT.

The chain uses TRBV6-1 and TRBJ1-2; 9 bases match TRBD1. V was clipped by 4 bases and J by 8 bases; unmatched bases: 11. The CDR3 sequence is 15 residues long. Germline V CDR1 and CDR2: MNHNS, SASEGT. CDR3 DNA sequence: TGTGCCAGCAGTGGCCTGGGACAGGGATCTAAAGGCTACACCTTC. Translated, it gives CASSGLGQGSKGYTF.

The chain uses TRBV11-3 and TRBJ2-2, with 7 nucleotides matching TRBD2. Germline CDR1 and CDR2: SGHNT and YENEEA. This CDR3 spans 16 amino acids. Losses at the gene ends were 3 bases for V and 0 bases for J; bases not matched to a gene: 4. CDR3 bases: TGTGCCAGCAGCTTGGGCGGGAGTTCGAACACCGGGGAGCTGTTTTTT. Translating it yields CASSLGGSSNTGELFF.

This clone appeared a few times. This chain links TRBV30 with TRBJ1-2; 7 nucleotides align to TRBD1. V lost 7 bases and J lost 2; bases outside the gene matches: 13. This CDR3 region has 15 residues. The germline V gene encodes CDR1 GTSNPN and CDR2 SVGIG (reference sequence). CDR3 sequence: CASPRYPGGNYGYTF. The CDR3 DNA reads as TGTGCCTCGCCGCGGTACCCAGGGGGAAACTATGGCTACACCTTC.

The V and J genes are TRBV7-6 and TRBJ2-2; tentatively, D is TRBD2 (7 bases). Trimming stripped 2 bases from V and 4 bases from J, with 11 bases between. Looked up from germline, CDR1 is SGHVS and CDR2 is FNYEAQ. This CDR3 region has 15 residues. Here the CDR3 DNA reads TGTGCCAGCAGCTTAATGAGGGGGGGCACCGGGGAGCTGTTTTTT. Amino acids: CASSLMRGGTGELFF.

CDR3 in DNA: TGTGCCAGTAGTATTCCAGGGGAAACCTACGAGCAGTACTTC. Its protein is CASSIPGETYEQYF. The V call is TRBV19, the J call TRBJ2-7; D is possibly TRBD1 (6 bases). This CDR3 contains 14 residues. Germline CDR1 is LNHDA and CDR2 is SQIVND (reference sequence). Trimming stripped 3 bases from V and 2 bases from J, with 11 bases between.

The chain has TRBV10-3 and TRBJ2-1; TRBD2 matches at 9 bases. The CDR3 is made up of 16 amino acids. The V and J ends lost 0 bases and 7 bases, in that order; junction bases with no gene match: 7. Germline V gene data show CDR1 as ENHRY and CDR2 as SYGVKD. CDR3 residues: CAISESGGRAGNEQFF. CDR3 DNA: TGTGCCATCAGTGAGTCTGGCGGGAGGGCCGGTAATGAGCAGTTCTTC.

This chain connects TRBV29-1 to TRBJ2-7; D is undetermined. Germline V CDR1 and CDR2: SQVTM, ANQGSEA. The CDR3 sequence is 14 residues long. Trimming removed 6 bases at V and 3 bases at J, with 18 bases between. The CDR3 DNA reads TGCAGCGTCCCCCCCCTCAGGCGATACTACGAGCAGTACTTC. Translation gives CSVPPLRRYYEQYF.

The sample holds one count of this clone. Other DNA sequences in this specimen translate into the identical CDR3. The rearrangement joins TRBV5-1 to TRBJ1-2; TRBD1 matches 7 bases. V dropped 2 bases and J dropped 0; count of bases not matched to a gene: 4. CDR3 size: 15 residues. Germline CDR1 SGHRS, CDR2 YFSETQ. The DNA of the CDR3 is TGCGCCAGCAGCTTAGGACAGGCCGCTAACTATGGCTACACCTTC. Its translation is CASSLGQAANYGYTF.

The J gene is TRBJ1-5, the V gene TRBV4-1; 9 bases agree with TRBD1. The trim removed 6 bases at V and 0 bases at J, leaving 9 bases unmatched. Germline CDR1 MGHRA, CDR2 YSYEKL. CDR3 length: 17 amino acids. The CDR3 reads CASRGTGRTNSNQPQHF. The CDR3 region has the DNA TGCGCCAGCAGAGGGACAGGGAGGACGAATAGCAATCAGCCCCAGCATTTT.

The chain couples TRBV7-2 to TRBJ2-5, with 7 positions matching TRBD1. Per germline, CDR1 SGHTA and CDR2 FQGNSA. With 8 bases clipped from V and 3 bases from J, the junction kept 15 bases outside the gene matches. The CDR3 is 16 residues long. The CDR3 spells CASSWGNRGNEETQYF. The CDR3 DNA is TGTGCCAGCTCTTGGGGCAACAGGGGTAATGAAGAGACCCAGTACTTC.

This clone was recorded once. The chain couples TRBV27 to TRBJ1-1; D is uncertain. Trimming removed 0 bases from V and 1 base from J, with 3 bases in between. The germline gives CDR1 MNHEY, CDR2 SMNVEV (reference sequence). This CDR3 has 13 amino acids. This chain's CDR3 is CASSLSRNTEAFF. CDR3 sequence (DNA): TGTGCCAGCAGTTTATCCAGGAACACTGAAGCTTTCTTT.

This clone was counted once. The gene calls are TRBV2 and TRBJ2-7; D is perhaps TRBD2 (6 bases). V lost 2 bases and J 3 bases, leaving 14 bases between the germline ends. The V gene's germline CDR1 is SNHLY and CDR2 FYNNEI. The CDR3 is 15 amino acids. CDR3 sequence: CASSESGGADYEQYF. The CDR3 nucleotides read TGTGCCAGCAGTGAATCAGGCGGGGCCGACTACGAGCAGTACTTC.

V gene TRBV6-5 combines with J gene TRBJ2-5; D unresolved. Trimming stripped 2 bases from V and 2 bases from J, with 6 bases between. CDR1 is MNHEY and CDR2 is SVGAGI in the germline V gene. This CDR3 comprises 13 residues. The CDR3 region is CASSYGRQETQYF. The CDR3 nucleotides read TGTGCCAGCAGTTACGGCAGACAAGAGACCCAGTACTTC.

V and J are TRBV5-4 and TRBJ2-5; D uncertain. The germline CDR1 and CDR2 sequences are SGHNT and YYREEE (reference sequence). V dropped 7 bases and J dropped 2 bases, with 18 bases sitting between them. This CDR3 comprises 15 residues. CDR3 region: CASHSSGSSQETQYF. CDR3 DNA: TGTGCCAGCCACTCTTCCGGGTCATCTCAAGAGACCCAGTACTTC. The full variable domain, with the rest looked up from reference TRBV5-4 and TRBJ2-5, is ETGVTQSPTHLIKTRGQQVTLRCSSQSGHNTVSWYQQALGQGPQFIFQYYREEENGRGNFPPRFSGLQFPNYSSELNVNALELDDSALYLCASHSSGSSQETQYFGPGTRLLVL.

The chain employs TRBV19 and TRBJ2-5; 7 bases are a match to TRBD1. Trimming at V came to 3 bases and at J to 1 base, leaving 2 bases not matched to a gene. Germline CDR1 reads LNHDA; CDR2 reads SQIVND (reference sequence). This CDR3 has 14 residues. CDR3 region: CASSMTGIQETQYF. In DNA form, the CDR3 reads TGTGCCAGTAGTATGACAGGGATCCAAGAGACCCAGTACTTC.

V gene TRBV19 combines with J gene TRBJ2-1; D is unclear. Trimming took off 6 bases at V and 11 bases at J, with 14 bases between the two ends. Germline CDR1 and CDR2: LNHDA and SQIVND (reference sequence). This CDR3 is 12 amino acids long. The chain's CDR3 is CASSIRQSKQFF. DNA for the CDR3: TGTGCCAGTAGCATCAGACAAAGCAAGCAGTTCTTC.